This T cell receptor beta chain was sequenced during a study of T-cell reconstitution after alpha-beta-depleted transplantation in children (dated by TCRdb to 2016 to 2017). Looking at the study overall: Using TCR repertoire profiling, the study quantitatively followed how T-cell immune reconstitution unfolded in children after TCRalphabeta/CD19-depleted allogeneic hematopoietic cell transplantation.

The library came from PCR. The reads were generated on an Illumina HiSeq 2500. TCR libraries were prepared with molecular barcoding, using unique molecular identifiers to normalize TCRbeta repertoire quantification. Clones were called with MiXCR by TCRdb after fastp trimmed the public reads at Q25, and only in-frame beta chains were retained. Entries are consolidated by CDR3 protein sequence, retaining the most common genes and DNA. For this sample there are a few hundred thousand distinct CDR3 sequences; over 25% appear just once. The biggest ten clones account for under 45% of the sample. The sample's treatment or condition label, decoded: allogeneic hematopoietic cell transplantation with graft depleted of TCRalphabeta T cells and CD19 B cells. The transplant recipients were children given TCRalphabeta/CD19-depleted allogeneic hematopoietic cell grafts. In the germline V gene (reference sequence), CDR1 corresponds to SGHKS and CDR2 to YYEKEE. The CDR3 spans 18 residues, from the cysteine through the phenylalanine. Just CDR3 DNA is preserved here, 54 bases in frame from base 1. V and J lose 0 bases and 1 base, and a span of 19 bases separates them.

Summary of the overall study and its limitations: In some patients, the high TCRbeta diversity seen at day 60 was put down to recipient T cells and intrathymic progenitors that had survived conditioning. Over the following months the frequencies of hyperexpanded clones went down, and after one year T-cell counts and TCRbeta diversity were mostly credited to newly produced T cells. Apparently early alphabetaT-cell count recovery about two months after transplant reportedly relied on only several hundred rapidly expanded clones derived from non-depleted graft cells.

With regard to this clonotype: Its antigen is still unknown. No base quality values were provided; no much bigger clone lies one nucleotide off.

This receptor was taken from a boy younger than two with Wiskott-Aldrich syndrome, due to receive a stem cell transplant. The sample in question was PBMCs, obtained before TCRalphabeta/CD19-depleted stem cell transplant. The chain couples TRBV5-5 to TRBJ2-5; too little of a D gene remains to name it. CDR3 reads: CASSLAALRTTGQETQYF. The DNA sequence is as follows: TGTGCCAGCAGCTTGGCGGCCCTCCGAACAACGGGCCAAGAGACCCAGTACTTC. Full variable domain (CDR3 extended with the reference TRBV5-5 and TRBJ2-5 proteins): DAGVTQSPTHLIKTRGQQVTLRCSPISGHKSVSWYQQVLGQGPQFIFQYYEKEERGRGNFPDRFSARQFPNYSSELNVNALLLGDSALYLCASSLAALRTTGQETQYFGPGTRLLVL.